This T cell receptor beta chain is drawn from a study of identical twins. Overall study findings and caveats: Analyses of zero insertions could be partly confounded by invariant MAIT and iNKT cells.

The CDR3 has 19 residues. The V gene end was trimmed by 2 bases and the J gene end by 9 bases; junction bases not matched to a gene: 24. Germline CDR1 reads MNHEY; CDR2 reads SVGEGT. This clonotype turned up a few times. Its antigen is not known. Each cDNA held unique molecular identifiers, and template switching gave it a universal primer site. Via MiXCR, TCRdb re-called the 5' RACE reads, giving one row per CDR3 protein. Found here are around 480,000 distinct CDR3 sequences, over 12% of them singletons; the top ten hold around 0.52%. These same records also appear under a second study, on yellow fever vaccine responses in identical twins.

Source material: CD4+ T cells sorted from blood. The chain recombines TRBV6-2 or TRBV6-3 with TRBJ2-5; 7 nucleotides line up with TRBD1. This sequence was found in a woman aged 18-29 years in good health. The chain's CDR3 is CASSYPGQRSFGRDMAQYF. CDR3 nucleotide sequence: TGTGCCAGCAGTTACCCGGGACAGCGCAGCTTTGGGCGTGATATGGCCCAGTACTTC.